This TCR beta chain was observed in a study of early T cells in non-severe SARS-CoV-2 infection. Germline V gives CDR1 ENHRY, CDR2 SYGVKD. The CDR3 is made up of 13 amino acids. The germline V and J ends were trimmed by 2 bases and 9 bases, with 11 bases remaining between them. This clonotype came up a few times. TCRdb fed the 5' RACE reads into MiXCR, producing one record per CDR3 protein. This sample has more than 85,000 distinct CDR3 sequences, with 16% found just once. This clonotype originated in an adult who was a healthcare worker with PCR-confirmed SARS-CoV-2 infection or an uninfected control (not recorded which). This sequence joins TRBV10-3 and TRBJ2-1; D is possibly TRBD1 (6 bases). Sequencing input: whole blood. CDR3: CAISEMGAAEQFF. In nucleotides, the CDR3 is TGTGCCATCAGTGAGATGGGGGCGGCTGAGCAGTTCTTC.